This TCR beta chain came from a study of cytomegalovirus exposure and HLA in healthy donors. Study at large: Some 200 million T cells yielded more than 95 million unique TCR beta sequences, as an earlier analysis found. Study-wide results and limits: What TCR beta sequences reportedly achieved was accurate prediction of HLA-A and HLA-B alleles in most subjects. Judged likely to be a sequencing artifact was a cluster of highly shared sequence variants.

A note on this clone: Antigen specificity is unknown.

The CDR3 loop spans 14 amino acids. PCR primers comprised 60 Vbeta and 13 Jbeta primers. The data were produced by immunoSEQ multiplex PCR, yet TCRdb's version contains in-frame clones alone and is incomplete. This table has 65,000 to 85,000 clones, 60% to 85% appearing once. This TCR was recovered from a woman aged 40 to 49 in good health and CMV-seropositive. J is TRBJ1-2 and V is TRBV21-1. TRBV21-1 is given as a pseudogene. Material: PBMCs. CDR3 nucleotides: TGTGCCAGCAGGTTTAAGGGAGGGGAGTATGGCTACACCTTC. This sequence encodes CASRFKGGEYGYTF.